Many counts were recorded for the clone carrying this T cell receptor (beta chain). The antigen remains unidentified. The data originate from a study of CD8 T cells in ankylosing spondylitis. General study findings and limits: Significantly higher representation of disease-linked clones was reported for matched ankylosing spondylitis synovial fluid. For ankylosing spondylitis blood, a TCR beta motif of about eight highly homologous variants appeared characteristic.

By quantitative 5'-RACE with molecular barcodes, the TCR beta libraries were made. TCRdb reprocessed the 5' RACE reads via MiXCR and lists one record per CDR3 protein. The sample has 250,000 to 400,000 distinct CDR3 sequences; more than 9% are singletons. The length of the CDR3 is 14 residues. Between the trimmed V and J ends, which lost 0 bases and 1 base, there was a span of 7 bases. Germline CDR1 is SGHRS and CDR2 is YFSETQ. This clonotype originated in a female donor with ankylosing spondylitis or in good health (not recorded which). The sequencing sample was made of blood, either unsorted or a sorted T cell fraction (not recorded which). This sequence joins TRBV5-1 and TRBJ1-1, with D unresolved. As DNA, the CDR3 is TGCGCCAGCAGCTTGGAACTGCGGAACACTGAAGCTTTCTTT. The encoded protein is CASSLELRNTEAFF.